These 21 T cell receptor beta chains came from one sample sequenced in a study of shared clonotypes between healthy human individuals. Profiled with immunoSEQ multiplex PCR; TCRdb holds only in-frame clones, not every one. The repertoire holds about 1,900,000 clones, with approximately 95% as singletons. CD8 cells regarded as naive lacked CD45RO, were positively chosen for CCR7, and omitted terminally differentiated effector memory CD45RA+ cells. Sample: naive CD8+ T cells sorted from blood. The receptors originated from a man aged 18-30 years in good health.

This clone has just one count. This sequence joins TRBV5-1 and TRBJ2-1; weak D call: TRBD2 (5 bases). Germline assignment: CDR1 SGHRS and CDR2 YFSETQ. V was clipped by 0 bases and J by 0 bases, with 13 bases between them. The CDR3 consists of 17 residues. The CDR3 region is CASSLVTGLSSYNEQFF. The DNA of the CDR3 is TGCGCCAGCAGCTTGGTAACCGGACTTAGCTCCTACAATGAGCAGTTCTTC.

The chain recombines TRBV10-2 with TRBJ2-7, with a weak D call TRBD2 (6 bases). Trimming stripped 7 bases from V and 7 bases from J, with 17 bases between. This CDR3 is 13 amino acids long. CDR1 is WSHSY and CDR2 is SAAADI in the germline V gene. CDR3 nucleotide sequence: TGCGCCAGCACCCTGGGACTGGGCGGTGAGCAGTACTTC. It encodes CASTLGLGGEQYF.

The V and J genes are TRBV9 and TRBJ2-1; maybe TRBD2 (6 bases). CDR3 length equals 15 residues. CDR1 and CDR2 from the germline V gene are SGDLS and YYNGEE. V was trimmed by 1 base and J by 4 bases, leaving 12 bases between them. In nucleotides, the CDR3 is TGTGCCAGCAGCGTACAGGGAGGAGAGTACAATGAGCAGTTCTTC. This translates into CASSVQGGEYNEQFF.

The CDR3 reads CASSQEQANEQFF. DNA for the CDR3: TGTGCCAGCAGCCAAGAACAGGCCAATGAGCAGTTCTTC. This chain links TRBV14 with TRBJ2-1; weak D call: TRBD1 (5 bases). The CDR3 covers 13 residues. The germline gives CDR1 SGHDN, CDR2 FVKESK. With 0 bases removed from V and 6 bases from J, the gap between germline ends came to 6 bases.

The chain links TRBV7-9 to TRBJ2-7; 9 bases match TRBD1. The germline V gene encodes CDR1 SEHNR and CDR2 FQNEAQ (reference sequence). CDR3 size: 14 residues. With 4 bases clipped from V and 2 bases from J, the junction kept 3 bases outside the gene matches. The CDR3 reads CASSSWDRAYEQYF. The CDR3 coding sequence is TGTGCCAGCAGCTCTTGGGACAGGGCCTACGAGCAGTACTTC.

The V gene is TRBV5-6, the J gene TRBJ2-1; possibly TRBD1 for D (6 bases). Between the trimmed V and J ends, which lost 2 bases and 6 bases, there was a span of 12 bases. The CDR3 has 14 amino acids. Germline V gene data show CDR1 as SGHDT and CDR2 as YYEEEE. This CDR3 is CASSFLTGPNEQFF. CDR3 sequence (DNA): TGTGCCAGCAGCTTCCTAACAGGGCCCAATGAGCAGTTCTTC.

This chain uses TRBV28 with TRBJ1-3, with a tentative D call TRBD1 (5 bases). CDR1 is MDHEN, CDR2 SYDVKM, per germline. This CDR3 region has 15 residues. V dropped 5 bases and J dropped 0 bases, with 11 bases sitting between them. The CDR3 nucleotides are TGTGCCAGCAGTCCCACAGGAGTCTCTGGAAACACCATATATTTT. Its protein product is CASSPTGVSGNTIYF.

This chain connects TRBV6-5 to TRBJ2-3; 10 bases map to TRBD2. Germline V lookup: CDR1 MNHEY, CDR2 SVGAGI. The length of the CDR3 is 15 residues. Trimming removed 5 bases from V and 1 base from J; junction bases left unmatched: 3. This CDR3 reads CASSRSGGGTDTQYF. The CDR3 coding sequence is TGTGCCAGCAGTCGGAGCGGGGGGGGCACAGATACGCAGTATTTT.

This chain uses TRBV4-1 with TRBJ1-1; 7 bases align to TRBD1. The CDR3 is 15 residues long. V shed 5 bases, J shed 4 bases, and the junction held 10 bases outside the gene matches. Per germline, CDR1 MGHRA and CDR2 YSYEKL. For the CDR3, the DNA is TGCGCCAGCAGCAACCAACAGGGGAAGGTCACTGAAGCTTTCTTT. As protein: CASSNQQGKVTEAFF.

V usage is TRBV7-2 and J usage is TRBJ2-7; D remains ambiguous. The CDR3 totals 14 residues. From germline, CDR1 is SGHTA and CDR2 FQGNSA. V was cut by 5 bases and J by 0 bases, with 11 bases left in between. The CDR3 DNA is TGTGCCAGCAGCCCCAAGCTAGGCTCCTACGAGCAGTACTTC. It codes for CASSPKLGSYEQYF.

Comments on this clone: The sample carries other DNA sequences with the same CDR3. V is TRBV29-1 and J is TRBJ2-7; D gene uncertain. The germline gives CDR1 SQVTM, CDR2 ANQGSEA. The CDR3 extends over 12 amino acids. Deletions cut 1 base from V and 2 bases from J, with 6 bases between. The CDR3 loop reads CSVEGDAYEQYF. CDR3 bases: TGCAGCGTTGAAGGGGATGCCTACGAGCAGTACTTC.

The genes are TRBV6-6 and TRBJ2-2; 8 bases agree with TRBD1. The CDR3 sequence is 15 residues long. Germline-derived CDR1 and CDR2 are MNHNY and SVGAGI (reference sequence). V was pared by 5 bases and J by 10 bases, with 12 bases of the junction left unmatched. CDR3 region: CASSNPGGAPVELFF. Here the CDR3 DNA reads TGTGCCAGCAGTAACCCAGGGGGCGCCCCAGTGGAGCTGTTTTTT.

The count of this clone is one. The chain recombines TRBV13 with TRBJ2-1; 8 bases map to TRBD2. After removal of 5 bases from V and 5 bases from J, the junction contained 11 bases not matched to a gene. This CDR3 spans 16 amino acids. Germline CDR1 PRHDT, CDR2 FYEKMQ (reference sequence). The CDR3 DNA is TGTGCCAGCAGCCCGGACGGGGGGGCCCGGGACAATGAGCAGTTCTTC. It codes for CASSPDGGARDNEQFF.

The V and J genes are TRBV5-1 and TRBJ2-1, with 7 bases identical to TRBD2. The ends lost 5 bases at V and 4 bases at J; junction bases unmatched: 9. The CDR3 runs to 15 residues. Germline V CDR1 and CDR2: SGHRS, YFSETQ. CDR3 nucleotides: TGCGCCAGCAGTCCCGGGACTACACTATACAATGAGCAGTTCTTC. Amino acids: CASSPGTTLYNEQFF.

The DNA of the CDR3 is TGTGCCAGCAGTTTGGGGGTAGGCTATGGCTACACCTTC. This codes for CASSLGVGYGYTF. The rearrangement links TRBV27 to TRBJ1-2; weak D call: TRBD1 (5 bases). V lost 3 bases, J lost 4 bases, and 9 bases lay in between. The CDR3 runs to 13 residues. Germline loops: CDR1 MNHEY, CDR2 SMNVEV (reference sequence).

V gene TRBV9 combines with J gene TRBJ1-1, with a weak D call TRBD1 (5 bases). The germline CDR1 and CDR2 sequences are SGDLS and YYNGEE. CDR3 length equals 14 residues. V was shortened by 0 bases and J by 6 bases, with 12 bases between the two germline ends. The CDR3 loop is CASSVGWGEAEAFF. CDR3 sequence (DNA): TGTGCCAGCAGCGTAGGGTGGGGGGAGGCTGAAGCTTTCTTT.

The chain has TRBV6-5 and TRBJ2-1; TRBD1 or TRBD2 may be the D gene (5 bases each). From germline, CDR1 is MNHEY and CDR2 SVGAGI. Trimming took off 6 bases at V and 3 bases at J, with 15 bases between the two ends. The CDR3 has 15 residues. Here the CDR3 DNA reads TGTGCCAGCAGACAACCCGGGACCCTCTACAATGAGCAGTTCTTC. This translates into CASRQPGTLYNEQFF.

With regard to this clone: The sample carries other DNA sequences with the same CDR3. J is TRBJ2-7 and V is TRBV27; 7 bases agree with TRBD1. The trim removed 4 bases at V and 2 bases at J, leaving 2 bases unmatched. Germline-derived CDR1 and CDR2 are MNHEY and SMNVEV (reference sequence). The CDR3 runs 13 residues. The CDR3: CASSYGTAYEQYF. The CDR3 DNA sequence: TGTGCCAGCAGTTACGGGACAGCCTACGAGCAGTACTTC.

The chain combines TRBV2 with TRBJ1-2; D uncertain. CDR3 length: 14 residues. The V gene's germline CDR1 is SNHLY and CDR2 FYNNEI. Trimming took 1 base from V and 3 from J, leaving 9 bases between them. The CDR3 nucleotides read TGTGCCAGCAGTGAAGGCAATGGTTACTATGGCTACACCTTC. The encoded protein is CASSEGNGYYGYTF.

CDR3 loop: CASSFFLRGQGSYEQYF. The CDR3 nucleotides are TGTGCCAGCAGTTTCTTCCTCCGGGGACAGGGTTCCTACGAGCAGTACTTC. The chain combines TRBV28 with TRBJ2-7, with 9 bases lining up with TRBD1. CDR3 length equals 17 residues. CDR1 is MDHEN and CDR2 is SYDVKM in the germline V gene. Trimming removed 3 bases from V and 1 base from J; junction bases left unmatched: 10. The full variable domain, rest sourced from reference TRBV28 and TRBJ2-7, is DVKVTQSSRYLVKRTGEKVFLECVQDMDHENMFWYRQDPGLGLRLIYFSYDVKMKEKGDIPEGYSVSREKKERFSLILESASTNQTSMYLCASSFFLRGQGSYEQYFGPGTRLTVT.

The rearrangement uses TRBV19 and TRBJ2-7; D is tentatively TRBD1 or TRBD2 (5 bases each). Germline values: CDR1 LNHDA, CDR2 SQIVND (reference sequence). The CDR3 is 14 residues long. V lost 5 bases and J lost 2, with 13 bases in between. The DNA for the CDR3 is TGTGCCAGTAGTGCATGGGACCCAGCCTACGAGCAGTACTTC. Encoded protein: CASSAWDPAYEQYF.